Here is one T cell receptor (beta chain) with its context. Its antigen is unknown. The record originates from a study of vaccination and CD4 T cells after COVID-19. As for the study in general: Blood was drawn a median around 66 days post second dose, range 14 to 241. Overlapping spike peptides of SARS-CoV-2, HCoV-NL63, HCoV-OC43 and HCoV-229E were used, and cells were stimulated with them. The control cultures got either a CEFX pool, an HIV-1 Nef pool, or no peptide at all.

The time point was: late sampling 161 to 241 days after vaccination in three convalescent patients. Treatment reported: 10-day PBMC culture with coronavirus spike peptide pools or control peptides (ViraFEST assay). Via ViraFEST, peptide pools expanded antigen-specific T cells before TCR sequencing. Looked up from germline, CDR1 is LNHNV and CDR2 is YYDKDF (reference sequence). With 4 bases clipped from V and 2 bases from J, the junction kept 13 bases outside the gene matches. The CDR3 runs to 17 residues. Once obtained from cultured CD4+ T cells, the DNA was sequenced using the Oncomine TCR Beta short-read assay. Via MiXCR, TCRdb re-called the PCR reads, giving one row per CDR3 protein. The table lists 25,000 to 30,000 distinct CDR3 sequences, around two fifths of them singletons.

This TCR came from a human donor who had recovered from COVID-19. This rearrangement joins TRBV15 to TRBJ2-7, with TRBD2 matching over 8 bases. Sequencing was performed on CD4+ T cells from blood, cultured in vitro, taken about 7 months after SARS-CoV-2 vaccination. The CDR3 DNA is TGTGCCACCAGCACCTACGGGAGGGGGTGGAAACCCTACGAGCAGTACTTC. This codes for CATSTYGRGWKPYEQYF. The full variable domain, its missing parts supplied by reference TRBV15 and TRBJ2-7, is DAMVIQNPRYQVTQFGKPVTLSCSQTLNHNVMYWYQQKSSQAPKLLFHYYDKDFNNEADTPDNFQSRRPNTSFCFLDIRSPGLGDTAMYLCATSTYGRGWKPYEQYFGPGTRLTVT.